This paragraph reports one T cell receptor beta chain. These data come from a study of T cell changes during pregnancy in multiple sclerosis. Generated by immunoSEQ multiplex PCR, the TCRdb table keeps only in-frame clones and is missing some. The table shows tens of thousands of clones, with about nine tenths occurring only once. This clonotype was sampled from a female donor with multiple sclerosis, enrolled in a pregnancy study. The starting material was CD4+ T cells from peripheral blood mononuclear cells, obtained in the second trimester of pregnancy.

The CDR3 here is CASSPLPGGRMNTEAFF. The CDR3 nucleotides are TGTGCCAGCTCACCCCTCCCGGGGGGGAGAATGAACACTGAAGCTTTCTTT. The chain joins TRBV18 to TRBJ1-1, with D perhaps TRBD1 (5 bases). The germline V gene has CDR1 KGHSH and CDR2 LQKENI. Trimming cost V 3 bases and J 0 bases, with 17 bases left between them. This CDR3 has 17 amino acids.